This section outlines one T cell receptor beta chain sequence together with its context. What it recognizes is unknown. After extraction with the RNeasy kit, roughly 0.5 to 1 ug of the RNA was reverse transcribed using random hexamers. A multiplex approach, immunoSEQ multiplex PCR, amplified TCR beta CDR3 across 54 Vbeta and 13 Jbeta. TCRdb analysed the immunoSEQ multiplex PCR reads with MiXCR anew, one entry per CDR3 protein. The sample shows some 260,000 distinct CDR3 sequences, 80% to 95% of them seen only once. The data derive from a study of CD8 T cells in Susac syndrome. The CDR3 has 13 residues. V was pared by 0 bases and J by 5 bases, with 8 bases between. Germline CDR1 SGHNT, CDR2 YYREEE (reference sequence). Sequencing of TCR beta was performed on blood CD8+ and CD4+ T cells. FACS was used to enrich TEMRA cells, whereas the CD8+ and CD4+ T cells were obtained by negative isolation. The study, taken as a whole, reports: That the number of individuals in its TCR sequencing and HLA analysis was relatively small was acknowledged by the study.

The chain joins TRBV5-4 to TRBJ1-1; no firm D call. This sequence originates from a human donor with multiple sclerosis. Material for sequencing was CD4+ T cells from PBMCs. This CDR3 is CASSLDLVTEAFF. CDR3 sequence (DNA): TGTGCCAGCAGCTTGGACCTCGTAACTGAAGCTTTCTTT.